The 10 T cell receptor beta chains in this list originate from one sample, sequenced in a study of control samples from healthy donors and cancer patients. Assay used: immunoSEQ multiplex PCR; TCRdb lists only in-frame clones, some missing. This sample has around 80,000 clones, with about 89% found just once. Sequenced sample: blood. The receptor set was obtained from a man aged 50-59 years in good health.

J is TRBJ1-2 and V is TRBV29-1; 7 bases fit TRBD1. Germline V gene lookup returns CDR1 SQVTM and CDR2 ANQGSEA. This CDR3 has 12 residues. V gave up 6 bases and J gave up 9 bases; unmatched junction bases: 10. The CDR3 nucleotides read TGCAGCGTACCCCCCCAGGGGGGGAGCTACACCTTC. It translates to CSVPPQGGSYTF.

This clone was counted once. The CDR3 sequence: CASSFPLGEKGLYGYTF. The DNA of the CDR3 is TGTGCCAGCAGCTTTCCCCTCGGGGAGAAGGGCCTCTATGGCTACACCTTC. The rearrangement uses TRBV7-4 and TRBJ1-2, with unresolved D. Germline V gives CDR1 SGHVT, CDR2 SQSDAQ. CDR3 size: 17 residues. Trimming removed 3 bases at V and 4 bases at J, with 21 bases between.

This chain links TRBV7-9 with TRBJ1-5; 9 bases match TRBD1. CDR3 length: 17 amino acids. CDR1 is SEHNR, CDR2 FQNEAQ, per germline (reference sequence). Trimming took 8 bases from V and 1 from J; bases not matched to a gene: 12. The CDR3 here is CASSVPGQGSSNQPQHF. CDR3 bases: TGTGCCAGCTCAGTACCGGGACAGGGCTCCAGCAATCAGCCCCAGCATTTT.

This clone has only one observation. The rearrangement joins TRBV7-9 to TRBJ2-7; D is uncertain. The V end was cut by 4 bases, the J end by 3 bases, with 13 bases between. This CDR3 contains 14 residues. The germline gives CDR1 SEHNR, CDR2 FQNEAQ (reference sequence). In DNA form, the CDR3 reads TGTGCCAGCAGCTCGCATTGGCCAAACTACGAGCAGTACTTC. It specifies CASSSHWPNYEQYF.

This clone was seen just once. The chain combines TRBV6-6 with TRBJ2-1; 9 bases map to TRBD2. Losses at the gene ends were 5 bases for V and 8 bases for J; bases not matched to a gene: 13. The CDR3 loop spans 16 amino acids. CDR1 MNHNY and CDR2 SVGAGI come from the germline V gene (reference sequence). As DNA, the CDR3 is TGTGCCAGCAGTCCTCTAGCGGGGTGGAGTAGCGATGAGCAGTTCTTC. Amino acid sequence: CASSPLAGWSSDEQFF.

The chain links TRBV4-1 to TRBJ1-5; no definite D call. Germline assignment: CDR1 MGHRA and CDR2 YSYEKL. V was trimmed by 4 bases and J by 7 bases, leaving 11 bases between them. The CDR3 covers 13 residues. The CDR3 coding sequence is TGCGCCAGCAGCCCAAACATACCCCAGCCCCAGCATTTT. Its protein is CASSPNIPQPQHF.

The chain couples TRBV18 to TRBJ2-5; 8 bases match TRBD1. The CDR3 is 15 residues long. Trimming took 3 bases from V and 5 from J; bases not matched to a gene: 8. The germline V gene has CDR1 KGHSH and CDR2 LQKENI. DNA for the CDR3: TGTGCCAGCTCACCCTCAGGGGGCTTCGAGGAGACCCAGTACTTC. It encodes CASSPSGGFEETQYF.

V and J are TRBV4-2 and TRBJ1-2, with D tentatively TRBD1 (5 bases). Per germline, CDR1 LGHNA and CDR2 YNFKEQ. Trimming removed 4 bases from V and 2 bases from J, with 11 bases in between. This CDR3 region has 14 residues. The CDR3 DNA is TGTGCCAGCAGCCTAGACAGTTCAAACTATGGCTACACCTTC. Translating gives CASSLDSSNYGYTF.

V and J are TRBV4-2 and TRBJ2-6; D is undetermined. Germline V gives CDR1 LGHNA, CDR2 YNFKEQ. The CDR3 extends over 17 amino acids. Trimming stripped 1 base from V and 4 bases from J, with 14 bases between. The chain's CDR3 is CASSQGDEGAGANVLTF. The CDR3 coding sequence is TGTGCCAGCAGCCAAGGAGACGAAGGCGCGGGGGCCAACGTCCTGACTTTC.

J is TRBJ2-3 and V is TRBV7-6, with D maybe TRBD2 (7 bases). This CDR3 is 15 amino acids long. The germline V gene has CDR1 SGHVS and CDR2 FNYEAQ. The ends were cut back, 0 bases at V and 4 bases at J, with 11 bases in the middle. CDR3 bases: TGTGCCAGCAGCTTAGCGGGGGGGCGGTCAGATACGCAGTATTTT. This encodes CASSLAGGRSDTQYF.